The 9 T cell receptor beta chains below come from one sample, sequenced in a study of identical twins. TCRdb itself ran the 5' RACE reads through MiXCR, one entry per CDR3 protein. This table holds roughly 630,000 distinct CDR3 sequences, 7.1% found once. Another study also made use of these data, one on yellow fever vaccine responses in identical twins.

The sample taken for sequencing was PBMCs. Receptors originate from a woman between 18 and 29 years old in good health.

As concerns this clonotype: Its ends do not fully match the called genes, so a read error is possible. The chain links TRBV9 to TRBJ2-2, with a possible D match to TRBD2 (6 bases). The CDR3 consists of 15 residues. Germline CDR1 is SGDLS and CDR2 is YYNGEE. CDR3 bases: TGTGCCAGCAGGTTCGGGACTGGGAACACCCGGGAGCTGTTTTTT. Translated: CASRFGTGNTRELFF.

This chain links TRBV6-5 with TRBJ2-3; possibly TRBD1 for D (6 bases). The V end was cut by 0 bases, the J end by 7 bases, with 11 bases between. Germline V gene data show CDR1 as MNHEY and CDR2 as SVGAGI. CDR3 length equals 14 residues. The CDR3 reads CASSYSTGMNTQYF. CDR3 coding DNA: TGTGCCAGCAGTTACTCAACAGGGATGAATACGCAGTATTTT.

The chain has TRBV6-1 and TRBJ1-2, with 8 nucleotides matching TRBD1. Germline values: CDR1 MNHNS, CDR2 SASEGT. The trim removed 5 bases at V and 7 bases at J, leaving 12 bases unmatched. The CDR3 runs 15 residues. This CDR3 reads CASSLKTGEYSGYTF. The CDR3 DNA sequence: TGTGCCAGCAGTCTCAAGACAGGGGAGTACTCTGGCTACACCTTC.

V usage is TRBV5-8 and J usage is TRBJ2-3, with 12 bases fitting TRBD1. CDR1 and CDR2 (germline): SGHTS, YDEGEE. The CDR3 spans 17 residues. V shed 4 bases, J shed 1 base, and the junction held 7 bases outside the gene matches. In nucleotides, the CDR3 is TGTGCCAGCAGCCACCGGGACAGGGGGCGCGGCACAGATACGCAGTATTTT. Amino acids: CASSHRDRGRGTDTQYF.

The rearrangement joins TRBV5-6 to TRBJ2-7; no reliable D call. V gave up 4 bases and J gave up 2 bases, with 16 bases separating them. The CDR3 sequence is 15 residues long. Germline CDR1 SGHDT, CDR2 YYEEEE. The CDR3: CASSPTTDGPYEQYV. In DNA form, the CDR3 reads TGTGCCAGCAGCCCAACCACGGACGGACCCTACGAGCAGTACGTC.

About this clonotype itself: A much larger clone sits a single nucleotide away, making a read error possible. This chain uses TRBV12-3 or TRBV12-4 with TRBJ2-1; D could derive from TRBD1 or TRBD2 (5 bases each). The CDR3 length is 16 residues. V lost 8 bases, J lost 7 bases, and 24 bases lay in between. For the CDR3, the DNA is TGTGCCAGCTTCCCTTATTGGGACGAAGGCATTAATGAGCAGTTCTTC. Protein: CASFPYWDEGINEQFF.

J is TRBJ1-2 and V is TRBV5-1; TRBD1 matches at 10 bases. The CDR3 loop spans 16 amino acids. Losses at the gene ends were 4 bases for V and 3 bases for J; bases not matched to a gene: 9. CDR1 is SGHRS, CDR2 YFSETQ, per germline. CDR3 DNA: TGCGCCAGCAGCATAGACCCGGGACAGGGGCACTATGGCTACACCTTC. Translated, it gives CASSIDPGQGHYGYTF.

This clonotype came up a few times. The chain couples TRBV3-1 to TRBJ2-5; D gene unclear. Germline V gives CDR1 LGHDT, CDR2 YNNKEL (reference sequence). V gave up 0 bases and J gave up 1 base, with 3 bases separating them. The CDR3 spans 13 residues. CDR3 sequence: CASSQEVQETQYF. The CDR3 coding sequence is TGTGCCAGCAGCCAAGAGGTCCAAGAGACCCAGTACTTC.

The chain links TRBV2 to TRBJ1-1; 7 nucleotides line up with TRBD1. Trimming removed 6 bases from V and 4 bases from J; junction bases left unmatched: 8. The germline CDR1 and CDR2 sequences are SNHLY and FYNNEI. The CDR3 spans 14 residues. The CDR3 loop reads CASRPIDRATEAFF. The CDR3, as DNA: TGTGCCAGCAGGCCGATCGACAGGGCCACTGAAGCTTTCTTT. Full variable domain (rest looked up from reference TRBV2 and TRBJ1-1): EPEVTQTPSHQVTQMGQEVILRCVPISNHLYFYWYRQILGQKVEFLVSFYNNEISEKSEIFDDQFSVERPDGSNFTLKIRSTKLEDSAMYFCASRPIDRATEAFFGQGTRLTVV.